This TCR beta chain was profiled in a study of beta chain features in type 1 diabetes. For the study at large: Examination spanned 100 million to 120 million sorted cells from all samples.

Since all of the isolated RNA was reverse transcribed, expressed TCRB transcripts were what got sequenced. The table came from immunoSEQ multiplex PCR; TCRdb's copy has only in-frame clones and leaves some out. The top ten clones hold 0.02% to 0.025% of a sample with fewer than 900,000 clones, roughly a sixth of them seen once. Germline CDR1 reads SGHVS; CDR2 reads FQNEAQ. The CDR3 sequence is 16 residues long. V gave up 2 bases and J gave up 3 bases, with 14 bases separating them. The sequence derives from a woman aged 18-29 years in good health. This chain links TRBV7-8 with TRBJ1-5; possible D gene TRBD1, 6 bases. Sequences were obtained from naive CD4+ T cells from blood. CDR3 amino acids: CASSLLGQGINQPQHF. CDR3 bases: TGTGCCAGCAGCTTACTTGGGCAGGGGATCAATCAGCCCCAGCATTTT.